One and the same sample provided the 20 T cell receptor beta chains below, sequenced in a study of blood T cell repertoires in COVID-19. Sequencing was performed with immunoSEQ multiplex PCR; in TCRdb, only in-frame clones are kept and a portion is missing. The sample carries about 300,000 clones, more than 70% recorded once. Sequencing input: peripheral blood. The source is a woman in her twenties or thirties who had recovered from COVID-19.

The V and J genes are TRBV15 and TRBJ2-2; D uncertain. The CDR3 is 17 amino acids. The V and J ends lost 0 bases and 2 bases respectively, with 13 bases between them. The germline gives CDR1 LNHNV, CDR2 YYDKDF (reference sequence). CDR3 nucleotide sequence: TGTGCCACCAGCAGAGATTACGACTCGATTAACACCGGGGAGCTGTTTTTT. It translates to CATSRDYDSINTGELFF. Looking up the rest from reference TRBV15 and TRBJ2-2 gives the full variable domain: DAMVIQNPRYQVTQFGKPVTLSCSQTLNHNVMYWYQQKSSQAPKLLFHYYDKDFNNEADTPDNFQSRRPNTSFCFLDIRSPGLGDTAMYLCATSRDYDSINTGELFFGEGSRLTVL.

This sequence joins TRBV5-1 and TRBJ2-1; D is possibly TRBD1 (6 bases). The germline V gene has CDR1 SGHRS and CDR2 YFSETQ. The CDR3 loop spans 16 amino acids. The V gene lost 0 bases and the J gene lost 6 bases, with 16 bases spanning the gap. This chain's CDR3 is CASSLARGLRGNEQFF. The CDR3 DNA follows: TGCGCCAGCAGCTTGGCCAGGGGTCTAAGGGGCAATGAGCAGTTCTTC. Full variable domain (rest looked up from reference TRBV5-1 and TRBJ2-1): KAGVTQTPRYLIKTRGQQVTLSCSPISGHRSVSWYQQTPGQGLQFLFEYFSETQRNKGNFPGRFSGRQFSNSRSEMNVSTLELGDSALYLCASSLARGLRGNEQFFGPGTRLTVL.

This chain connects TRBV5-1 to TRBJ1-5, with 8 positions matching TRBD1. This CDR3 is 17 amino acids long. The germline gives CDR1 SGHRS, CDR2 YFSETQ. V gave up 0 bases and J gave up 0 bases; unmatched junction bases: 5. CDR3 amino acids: CASSLGTGTYSNQPQHF. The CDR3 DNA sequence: TGCGCCAGCAGCTTGGGGACAGGGACATATAGCAATCAGCCCCAGCATTTT.

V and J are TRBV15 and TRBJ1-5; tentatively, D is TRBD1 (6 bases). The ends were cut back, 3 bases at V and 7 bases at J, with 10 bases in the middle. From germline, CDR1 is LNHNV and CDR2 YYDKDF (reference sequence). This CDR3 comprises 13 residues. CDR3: CATSSHRDQPQHF. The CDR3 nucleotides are TGTGCCACCAGCAGTCACAGGGACCAGCCCCAGCATTTT. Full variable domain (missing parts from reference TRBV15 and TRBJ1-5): DAMVIQNPRYQVTQFGKPVTLSCSQTLNHNVMYWYQQKSSQAPKLLFHYYDKDFNNEADTPDNFQSRRPNTSFCFLDIRSPGLGDTAMYLCATSSHRDQPQHFGDGTRLSIL.

CDR3 protein: CASEPIQFAGPIYF. Here the CDR3 DNA reads TGTGCCAGCGAGCCCATACAGTTCGCCGGCCCCATATATTTT. The genes are TRBV14 and TRBJ1-3; D not certain. Germline loops: CDR1 SGHDN, CDR2 FVKESK. CDR3 length: 14 residues. V was trimmed by 8 bases and J by 11 bases, leaving 22 bases between them.

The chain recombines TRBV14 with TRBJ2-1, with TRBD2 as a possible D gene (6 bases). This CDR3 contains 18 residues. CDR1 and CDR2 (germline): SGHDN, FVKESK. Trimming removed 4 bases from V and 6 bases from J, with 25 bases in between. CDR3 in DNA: TGTGCCAGCAGCCGATACCGTCGAGGAGGGAATGAGGTCAATGAGCAGTTCTTC. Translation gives CASSRYRRGGNEVNEQFF.

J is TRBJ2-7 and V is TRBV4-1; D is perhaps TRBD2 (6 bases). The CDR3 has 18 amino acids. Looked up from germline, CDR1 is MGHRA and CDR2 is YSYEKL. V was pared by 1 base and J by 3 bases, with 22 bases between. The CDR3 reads CASSQGVSVGGAIYEQYF. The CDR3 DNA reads TGCGCCAGCAGCCAAGGGGTTTCCGTCGGCGGGGCTATCTACGAGCAGTACTTC.

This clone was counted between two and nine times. DNA for the CDR3: TGTGCCAGCAGCCAAGATTACGGCGGGGGGTACAATGAGCAGTTCTTC. This encodes CASSQDYGGGYNEQFF. The chain has TRBV4-2 and TRBJ2-1, with 8 bases aligning to TRBD2. V lost 0 bases to trimming and J lost 4 bases; unmatched junction nucleotides: 5. Germline-derived CDR1 and CDR2 are LGHNA and YNFKEQ. This CDR3 is built from 16 residues.

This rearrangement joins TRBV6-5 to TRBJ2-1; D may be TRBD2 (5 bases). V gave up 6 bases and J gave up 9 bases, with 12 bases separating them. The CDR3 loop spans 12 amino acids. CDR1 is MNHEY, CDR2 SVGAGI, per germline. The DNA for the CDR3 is TGTGCCAGCAGGCAACTAGGAGGTGAGCAGTTCTTC. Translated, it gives CASRQLGGEQFF.

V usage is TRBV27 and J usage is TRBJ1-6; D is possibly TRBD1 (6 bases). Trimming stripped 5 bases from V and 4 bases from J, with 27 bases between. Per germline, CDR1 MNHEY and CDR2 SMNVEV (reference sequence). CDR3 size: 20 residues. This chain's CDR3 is CASSTNEGFLTGHYNSPLHF. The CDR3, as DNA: TGTGCCAGCAGTACTAATGAGGGTTTTTTGACGGGACATTATAATTCACCCCTCCACTTT.

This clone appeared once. The CDR3 sequence: CASSYDRGGEAFF. The DNA for the CDR3 is TGTGCCAGCAGCTACGACAGGGGAGGTGAAGCTTTCTTT. The J gene is TRBJ1-1, the V gene TRBV9; 8 nucleotides align to TRBD1. The CDR3 runs 13 residues. The V segment lost 4 bases and the J segment 7 bases; nucleotides outside the gene matches: 6. Looked up from germline, CDR1 is SGDLS and CDR2 is YYNGEE.

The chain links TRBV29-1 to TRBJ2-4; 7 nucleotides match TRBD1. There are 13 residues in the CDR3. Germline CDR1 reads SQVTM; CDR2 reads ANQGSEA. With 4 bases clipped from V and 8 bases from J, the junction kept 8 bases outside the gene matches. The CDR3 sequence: CSVAEGARDIQYF. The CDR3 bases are TGCAGCGTTGCCGAGGGGGCGCGGGACATTCAGTACTTC.

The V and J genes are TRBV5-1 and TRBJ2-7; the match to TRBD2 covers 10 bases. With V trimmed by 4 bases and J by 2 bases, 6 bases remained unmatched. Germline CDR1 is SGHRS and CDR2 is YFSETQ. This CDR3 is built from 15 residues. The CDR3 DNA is TGCGCCAGCAGCAAGGGACTAGCGTACACCTACGAGCAGTACTTC. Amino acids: CASSKGLAYTYEQYF.

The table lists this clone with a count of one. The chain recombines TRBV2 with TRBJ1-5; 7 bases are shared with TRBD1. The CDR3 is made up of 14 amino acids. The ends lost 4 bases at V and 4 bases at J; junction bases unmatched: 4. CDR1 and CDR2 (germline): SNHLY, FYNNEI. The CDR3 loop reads CASSGGTVNQPQHF. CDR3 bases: TGTGCCAGCAGTGGGGGGACAGTTAATCAGCCCCAGCATTTT.

CDR3 in amino acids: CASTGQGGTGELFF. The CDR3 DNA reads TGTGCCAGTACTGGACAGGGGGGCACCGGGGAGCTGTTTTTT. The chain joins TRBV19 to TRBJ2-2; 10 bases fit TRBD1. V lost 7 bases, J lost 4 bases, and 3 bases stayed unmatched. The germline gives CDR1 LNHDA, CDR2 SQIVND (reference sequence). CDR3 length: 14 residues.

The CDR3 protein is CASSFGTDTDTQYF. The CDR3 region has the DNA TGTGCCAGCAGTTTCGGGACAGACACAGATACGCAGTATTTT. The genes are TRBV19 and TRBJ2-3; TRBD1 matches at 7 bases. The CDR3 has 14 residues. CDR1 and CDR2 (germline): LNHDA, SQIVND (reference sequence). V gave up 9 bases and J gave up 2 bases; unmatched junction bases: 8.

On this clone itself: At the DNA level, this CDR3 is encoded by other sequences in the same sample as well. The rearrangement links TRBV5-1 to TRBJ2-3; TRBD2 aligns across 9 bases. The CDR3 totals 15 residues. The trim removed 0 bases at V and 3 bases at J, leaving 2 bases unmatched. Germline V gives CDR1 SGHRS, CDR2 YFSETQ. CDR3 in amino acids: CASSLVLAGTDTQYF. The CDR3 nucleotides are TGCGCCAGCAGCTTGGTGCTAGCGGGGACAGATACGCAGTATTTT.

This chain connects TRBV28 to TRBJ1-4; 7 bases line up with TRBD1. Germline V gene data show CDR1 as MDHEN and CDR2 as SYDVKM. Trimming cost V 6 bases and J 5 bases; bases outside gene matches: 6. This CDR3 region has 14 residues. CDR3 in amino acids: CASRLGGTNEKLFF. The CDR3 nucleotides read TGTGCCAGCAGACTAGGGGGCACAAATGAAAAACTGTTTTTT.

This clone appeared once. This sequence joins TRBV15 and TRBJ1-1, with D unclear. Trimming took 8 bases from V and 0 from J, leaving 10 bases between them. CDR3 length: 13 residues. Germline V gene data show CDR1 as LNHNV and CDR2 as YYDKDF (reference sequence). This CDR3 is CATRRSMNTEAFF. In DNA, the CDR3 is TGTGCCACCCGTAGGAGCATGAACACTGAAGCTTTCTTT. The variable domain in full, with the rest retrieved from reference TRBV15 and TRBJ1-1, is DAMVIQNPRYQVTQFGKPVTLSCSQTLNHNVMYWYQQKSSQAPKLLFHYYDKDFNNEADTPDNFQSRRPNTSFCFLDIRSPGLGDTAMYLCATRRSMNTEAFFGQGTRLTVV.

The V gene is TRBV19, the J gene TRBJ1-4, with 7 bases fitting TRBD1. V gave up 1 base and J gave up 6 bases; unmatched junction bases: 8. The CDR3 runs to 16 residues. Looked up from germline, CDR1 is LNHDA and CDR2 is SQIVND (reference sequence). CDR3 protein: CASSIGTGSGDEKLFF. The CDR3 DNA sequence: TGTGCCAGTAGTATAGGGACAGGCAGTGGTGATGAAAAACTGTTTTTT. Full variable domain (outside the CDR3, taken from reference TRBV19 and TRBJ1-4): DGGITQSPKYLFRKEGQNVTLSCEQNLNHDAMYWYRQDPGQGLRLIYYSQIVNDFQKGDIAEGYSVSREKKESFPLTVTSAQKNPTAFYLCASSIGTGSGDEKLFFGSGTQLSVL.